This T cell receptor beta chain was documented in a study of CD8+ T cells in alopecia areata. The V end lost 0 bases, the J end lost 3 bases, and 13 bases lay between the germline ends. This CDR3 has 16 residues. CDR1 SGHVS and CDR2 FQNEAQ come from the germline V gene. RNA was isolated and reverse transcribed to cDNA, the sequencing template. Sequencing used immunoSEQ multiplex PCR; TCRdb keeps in-frame clones, though not all of them. The sample holds 150,000 or so clones, about 54% seen once. The sample consisted of CD4+ T cells sorted from blood. This receptor was obtained from a human donor in good health. V and J are TRBV7-8 and TRBJ2-3, with D maybe TRBD1 (6 bases). The CDR3 DNA sequence: TGTGCCAGCAGCTTAGCTAGTCCAGGGGTTACAGATACGCAGTATTTT. This sequence encodes CASSLASPGVTDTQYF.